A single sample gave rise to the 17 T cell receptor beta chains below, sequenced in a study of blood T cell repertoires in COVID-19 (dated by TCRdb to the early 2020s). Library creation used the immunoSEQ multiplex PCR assay. Imported from immuneACCESS, the table was reduced by TCRdb to in-frame sequences with V and J called. These copies leave out some clones; in studies compared against another copy, an unresolved V gene accounts for under half, and the cause of the remainder is not known. This sample holds about 120,000 clones; 82% were observed only once. Around 4.5% of the sample belongs to the ten largest clones. Material: peripheral blood. Source of these receptors: a woman between 65 and 79 years old with acute or convalescent COVID-19.

The chain joins TRBV27 to TRBJ2-2; 8 nucleotides line up with TRBD2. With 5 bases clipped from V and 3 bases from J, the junction kept 17 bases outside the gene matches. The length of the CDR3 is 19 residues. CDR1 and CDR2 from the germline V gene are MNHEY and SMNVEV (reference sequence). The CDR3, as DNA: TGTGCCAGCAGTAGGCACTACGGGGGGGGTAAGGGAGACACCGGGGAGCTGTTTTTT. Its translation is CASSRHYGGGKGDTGELFF.

The chain recombines TRBV7-2 with TRBJ2-5; D gene unclear. The CDR3 has 11 amino acids. Germline loops: CDR1 SGHTA, CDR2 FQGNSA. Trimming took off 7 bases at V and 6 bases at J, with 9 bases between the two ends. Here the CDR3 DNA reads TGTGCCAGCACTAATATACAGACCCAGTACTTC. Translation gives CASTNIQTQYF.

The V call is TRBV5-1, the J call TRBJ2-7; TRBD1 is a possible D gene (5 bases). Trimming removed 0 bases from V and 2 bases from J, with 9 bases in between. This CDR3 spans 14 amino acids. CDR1 and CDR2 (germline): SGHRS, YFSETQ. The CDR3, as DNA: TGCGCCAGCAGCTTGGGACAGTTAGCCTACGAGCAGTACTTC. This gives the protein CASSLGQLAYEQYF. Together with reference TRBV5-1 and TRBJ2-7, the CDR3 gives the full variable domain: KAGVTQTPRYLIKTRGQQVTLSCSPISGHRSVSWYQQTPGQGLQFLFEYFSETQRNKGNFPGRFSGRQFSNSRSEMNVSTLELGDSALYLCASSLGQLAYEQYFGPGTRLTVT.

The chain has TRBV27 and TRBJ2-7; 8 nucleotides line up with TRBD2. The germline V gene encodes CDR1 MNHEY and CDR2 SMNVEV (reference sequence). The CDR3 is made up of 14 amino acids. J was trimmed by 2 bases and V by 3 bases; bases with no gene match: 3. The CDR3 is CASSFKAGAYEQYF. Here the CDR3 DNA reads TGTGCCAGCAGTTTTAAAGCGGGGGCCTACGAGCAGTACTTC.

The chain has TRBV6-2 or TRBV6-3 and TRBJ1-1; D is undetermined. CDR3 length: 14 residues. Trimming removed 2 bases at V and 11 bases at J, with 18 bases between. Germline-derived CDR1 and CDR2 are MNHEY and SVGEGT. The CDR3 nucleotides read TGTGCCAGCAGTTACCTACTGAGGCGTGAGGTGGCTTTCTTT. Its translation is CASSYLLRREVAFF.

The count of this clone is one. The chain couples TRBV3-1 (or the pseudogene TRBV3-2) to TRBJ1-1; 8 bases map to TRBD1. This CDR3 has 14 amino acids. The J segment lost 9 bases and the V segment lost 0 bases, leaving 6 bases of the junction unmatched. Germline assignment: CDR1 LGHDT and CDR2 YNNKEL (reference sequence). For the CDR3, the DNA is TGTGCCAGCAGCCAAGAGATTGGGACAGGAAAAGCTTTCTTT. This codes for CASSQEIGTGKAFF.

The V gene is TRBV6-5, the J gene TRBJ1-1; D remains ambiguous. This CDR3 has 13 residues. CDR1 is MNHEY, CDR2 SVGAGI, per germline. Trimming stripped 6 bases from V and 5 bases from J, with 13 bases between. The CDR3 coding sequence is TGTGCCAGCAGCCCGACCGCCGGGACTGAAGCTTTCTTT. It yields the protein CASSPTAGTEAFF.

The V gene is TRBV5-1, the J gene TRBJ1-4; D is undetermined. V lost 2 bases and J 0 bases, leaving 14 bases between the germline ends. The CDR3 has 17 amino acids. CDR1 and CDR2 (germline): SGHRS, YFSETQ. DNA for the CDR3: TGCGCCAGCAGCTTCACGCCCCCCACTTCAACTAATGAAAAACTGTTTTTT. Amino acids: CASSFTPPTSTNEKLFF.

The chain carries TRBV5-1 and TRBJ2-3, with 10 bases aligning to TRBD1. This CDR3 is built from 16 residues. V was clipped by 1 base and J by 5 bases; unmatched bases: 7. Germline CDR1 SGHRS, CDR2 YFSETQ. CDR3 DNA: TGCGCCAGCAGCTTGAGGCCGGGACAGGGGCTAGATACGCAGTATTTT. The encoded protein is CASSLRPGQGLDTQYF.

This chain uses TRBV7-8 with TRBJ2-3; 9 positions match TRBD1. This CDR3 is built from 16 residues. The V and J ends lost 3 bases and 4 bases, in that order; junction bases with no gene match: 8. From germline, CDR1 is SGHVS and CDR2 FQNEAQ. The CDR3 nucleotides read TGTGCCAGCAGCTTCCCCGGGACAGGGTGGCCAGATACGCAGTATTTT. Its translation: CASSFPGTGWPDTQYF.

This clone was picked up one time. The J gene is TRBJ1-5, the V gene TRBV3-1 (or the pseudogene TRBV3-2); 9 nucleotides agree with TRBD1. In germline, CDR1 is LGHDT, CDR2 YNNKEL (reference sequence). CDR3 size: 16 residues. V was clipped by 3 bases and J by 1 base; unmatched bases: 4. This CDR3 is CASSQSDRGSNQPQHF. In DNA, the CDR3 is TGTGCCAGCAGCCAGAGCGACAGGGGGAGCAATCAGCCCCAGCATTTT.

The rearrangement uses TRBV12-5 and TRBJ1-4; D perhaps matches TRBD1 (6 bases). Germline loops: CDR1 LGHNT, CDR2 FRNRAP. The CDR3 sequence is 14 residues long. V shed 6 bases and J shed 3 bases, with 11 bases lying between them. DNA of the CDR3: TGTGCTAGTGGACGGACAGTCCCTAATGAAAAACTGTTTTTT. Translated: CASGRTVPNEKLFF.

The chain employs TRBV27 and TRBJ1-6, with unresolved D. The CDR3 runs to 18 residues. CDR1 is MNHEY and CDR2 is SMNVEV in the germline V gene (reference sequence). V shed 6 bases and J shed 0 bases, with 18 bases lying between them. CDR3 loop: CASSAGLGISSYNSPLHF. Here the CDR3 DNA reads TGTGCCAGCAGCGCCGGCCTCGGGATTAGCTCCTATAATTCACCCCTCCACTTT.

In its sample, this clone was seen a few times. V usage is TRBV9 and J usage is TRBJ2-7, with 7 bases aligning to TRBD2. The germline gives CDR1 SGDLS, CDR2 YYNGEE. V lost 4 bases to trimming and J lost 2 bases; unmatched junction nucleotides: 6. There are 14 residues in the CDR3. The CDR3, as DNA: TGTGCCAGCAGCCCAGCGGGGCGTACCTACGAGCAGTACTTC. Amino acid sequence: CASSPAGRTYEQYF. Looking up the rest from reference TRBV9 and TRBJ2-7 gives the full variable domain: DSGVTQTPKHLITATGQRVTLRCSPRSGDLSVYWYQQSLDQGLQFLIQYYNGEERAKGNILERFSAQQFPDLHSELNLSSLELGDSALYFCASSPAGRTYEQYFGPGTRLTVT.

The rearrangement links TRBV5-4 to TRBJ1-2; 7 bases agree with TRBD1. The V gene end was trimmed by 0 bases and the J gene end by 7 bases; junction bases not matched to a gene: 12. The CDR3 has 16 residues. From germline, CDR1 is SGHNT and CDR2 YYREEE (reference sequence). This CDR3 reads CASSLAGGGLQGGYTF. The DNA for the CDR3 is TGTGCCAGCAGCTTGGCAGGAGGGGGCCTTCAGGGTGGCTACACCTTC.

The chain uses TRBV2 and TRBJ1-1, with 9 nucleotides matching TRBD1. Germline V lookup: CDR1 SNHLY, CDR2 FYNNEI. The CDR3 extends over 14 amino acids. V gave up 6 bases and J gave up 1 base; unmatched junction bases: 3. CDR3 nucleotides: TGTGCCAGCAGCCGGGACAGGGCGAACACTGAAGCTTTCTTT. Translated: CASSRDRANTEAFF.

This clone was observed a handful of times. The V gene is TRBV16, the J gene TRBJ2-2, with D unclear. Trimming pared 0 bases from V and 0 bases from J, leaving 8 bases between. The CDR3 extends over 16 amino acids. Germline CDR1 is KGHSY and CDR2 is FQNENV. The CDR3 nucleotides are TGTGCCAGCAGCCAATCTGGGCCGACGAACACCGGGGAGCTGTTTTTT. Protein sequence: CASSQSGPTNTGELFF.